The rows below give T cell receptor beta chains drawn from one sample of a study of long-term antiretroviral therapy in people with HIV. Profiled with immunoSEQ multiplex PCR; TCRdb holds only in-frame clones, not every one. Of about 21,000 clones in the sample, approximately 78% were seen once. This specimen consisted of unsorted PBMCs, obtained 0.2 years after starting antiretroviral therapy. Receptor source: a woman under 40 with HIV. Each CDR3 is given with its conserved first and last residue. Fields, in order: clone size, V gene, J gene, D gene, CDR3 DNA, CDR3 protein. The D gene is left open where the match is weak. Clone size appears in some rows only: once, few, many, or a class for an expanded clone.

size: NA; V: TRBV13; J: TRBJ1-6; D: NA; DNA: TGTGCCAGCAGCTCAGGACGGATTAATTCACCCCTCCACTTT; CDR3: CASSSGRINSPLHF
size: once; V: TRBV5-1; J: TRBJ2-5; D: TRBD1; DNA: TGCGCCAGCAGCTCAAGACAGGGACCCCCCGAGACCCAGTACTTC; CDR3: CASSSRQGPPETQYF
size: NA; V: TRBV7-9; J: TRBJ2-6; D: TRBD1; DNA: TGTGCCAGCAGCTTAGGTGTGGGACAGGGAGGCTCTGGGGCCAACGTCCTGACTTTC; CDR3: CASSLGVGQGGSGANVLTF
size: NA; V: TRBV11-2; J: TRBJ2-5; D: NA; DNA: TGTGCCAGCAGCTTAGTGGGGCGGCAAGAGACCCAGTACTTC; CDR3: CASSLVGRQETQYF
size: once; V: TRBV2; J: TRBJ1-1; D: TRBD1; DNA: TGTGCCAGCAGTGAGGCAGGGGGAGGCACTGAAGCTTTCTTT; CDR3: CASSEAGGGTEAFF
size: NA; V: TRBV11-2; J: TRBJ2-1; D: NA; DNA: TGTGCCAGCAGCTTAAGGTTGAGGGGAAATGAGCAGTTCTTC; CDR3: CASSLRLRGNEQFF
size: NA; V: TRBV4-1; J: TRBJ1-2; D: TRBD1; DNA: TGCGCCAGCAGCCAACCCAGACAGGGGAATAACTATGGCTACACCTTC; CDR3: CASSQPRQGNNYGYTF
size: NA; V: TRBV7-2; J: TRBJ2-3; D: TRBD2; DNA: TGTGCCAGCAGCACCAGCGGGGGGGCCGGCACAGATACGCAGTATTTT; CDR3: CASSTSGGAGTDTQYF
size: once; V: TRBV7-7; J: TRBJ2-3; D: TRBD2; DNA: TGTGCCAGCAGCTTAGGTCTAGCGGGGGGAAGCACAGATACGCAGTATTTT; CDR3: CASSLGLAGGSTDTQYF
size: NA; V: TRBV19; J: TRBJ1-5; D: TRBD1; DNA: TGTGCCAGTAGTATGGGGACAGGGCGTAGCAATCAGCCCCAGCATTTT; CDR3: CASSMGTGRSNQPQHF
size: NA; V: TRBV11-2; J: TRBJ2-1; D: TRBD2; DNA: TGTGCCAGCAGCCCCGGGGGGTCCGCGCGTCTGGATGAGCAGTTCTTC; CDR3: CASSPGGSARLDEQFF
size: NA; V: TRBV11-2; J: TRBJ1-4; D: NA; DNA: TGTGCCAGCAGCTTAGTCAGGAATGAAAAACTGTTTTTT; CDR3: CASSLVRNEKLFF
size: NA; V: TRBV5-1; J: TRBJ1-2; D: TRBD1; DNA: TGCGCCAGCAGCCCGGGACAGGGGGCTTCTGATGGCTACACCTTC; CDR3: CASSPGQGASDGYTF
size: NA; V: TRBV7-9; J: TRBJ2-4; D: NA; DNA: TGTGCCAGCAGCCCCGATTTGGGGGCGGAGTACTTC; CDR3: CASSPDLGAEYF
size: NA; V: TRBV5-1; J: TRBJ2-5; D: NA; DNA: TGCGCCAGCAGCCCGGGGGGGACAGGGTTAGAGACCCAGTACTTC; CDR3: CASSPGGTGLETQYF
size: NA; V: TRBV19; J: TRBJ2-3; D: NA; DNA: TGTGCCAGTAGTCCCTTTGCATCGGGGGACACGCAGTATTTT; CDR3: CASSPFASGDTQYF
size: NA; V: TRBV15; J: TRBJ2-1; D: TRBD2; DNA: TGTGCCACCAGCCCCGGGACTAGCTACAATGAGCAGTTCTTC; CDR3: CATSPGTSYNEQFF
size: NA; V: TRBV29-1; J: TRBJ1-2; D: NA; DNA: TGCAGCGTTGTATCCCCTACCTATGGCTACACCTTC; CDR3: CSVVSPTYGYTF
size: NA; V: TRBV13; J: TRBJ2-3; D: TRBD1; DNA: TGTGCCAGCAGCTTCACCCCCACAGGGGTAGATACGCAGTATTTT; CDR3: CASSFTPTGVDTQYF
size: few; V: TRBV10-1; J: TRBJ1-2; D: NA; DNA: TGCGCCAGCAGTGAGTCCCAGGCCCCGCTTGCCTATGGCTACACCTTC; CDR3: CASSESQAPLAYGYTF
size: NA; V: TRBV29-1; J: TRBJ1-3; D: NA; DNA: TGCAGCGGAGCTGGAGGGGGGGACACCATATATTTT; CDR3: CSGAGGGDTIYF
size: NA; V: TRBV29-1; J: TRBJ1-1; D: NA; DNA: TGCAGCGCTTCTATTATGAACACTGAAGCTTTCTTT; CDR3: CSASIMNTEAFF
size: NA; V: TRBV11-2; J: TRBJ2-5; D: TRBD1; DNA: TGTGCCAGCAGCATGAATCCGGGACAGCAAGAGACCCAGTACTTC; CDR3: CASSMNPGQQETQYF
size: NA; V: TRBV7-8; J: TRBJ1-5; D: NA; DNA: TGTGCCAGCAGCCCAGAAGGGGCAAAGGGTCAGCCCCAGCATTTT; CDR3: CASSPEGAKGQPQHF
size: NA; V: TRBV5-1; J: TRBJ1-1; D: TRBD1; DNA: TGCGCCAGCAGCTGGGGACAGGGGCGGACTGAAGCTTTCTTT; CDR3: CASSWGQGRTEAFF
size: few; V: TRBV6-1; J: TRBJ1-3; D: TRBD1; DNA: TGTGCCAGCAGTGGGCAGGGGGCACCATCCTCTGGAAACACCATATATTTT; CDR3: CASSGQGAPSSGNTIYF
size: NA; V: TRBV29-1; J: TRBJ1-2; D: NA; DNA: TGCAGCGTTGTCCTCGCAGGGTTTCCTTATGGCTACACCTTC; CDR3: CSVVLAGFPYGYTF
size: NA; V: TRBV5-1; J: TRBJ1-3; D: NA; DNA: TGCGCCAGCAGCTGGGGGACGGGTAGCCTCGGAAACACCATATATTTT; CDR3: CASSWGTGSLGNTIYF
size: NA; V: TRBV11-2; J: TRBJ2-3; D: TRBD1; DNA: TGTGCCAGCAGCATAAGGACAGGGGCCCGCACAGATACGCAGTATTTT; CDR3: CASSIRTGARTDTQYF
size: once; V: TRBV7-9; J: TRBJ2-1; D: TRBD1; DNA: TGTGCCAGCAGCCGTCGGACAGGGGGCAAAAATGAGCAGTTCTTC; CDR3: CASSRRTGGKNEQFF
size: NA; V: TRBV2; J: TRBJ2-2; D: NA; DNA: TGTGCCAGCAGCAGGGACAACCCGAACACCGGGGAGCTGTTTTTT; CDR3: CASSRDNPNTGELFF
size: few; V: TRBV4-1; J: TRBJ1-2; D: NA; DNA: TGCGCCAGCAGCCAAGATAAATGGGGAATGAGTGGCTACACCTTC; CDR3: CASSQDKWGMSGYTF
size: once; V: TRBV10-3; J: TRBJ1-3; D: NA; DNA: TGTGCCATCAGTGATTTCAGGGTGGCTGGAAACACCATATATTTT; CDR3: CAISDFRVAGNTIYF
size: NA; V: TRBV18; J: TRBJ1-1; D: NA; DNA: TGTGCCAGCTCACCACTGATGGTAAGGGGCGACACTGAAGCTTTCTTT; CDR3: CASSPLMVRGDTEAFF
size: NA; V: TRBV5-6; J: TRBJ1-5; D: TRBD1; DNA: TGTGCCAGCAGCTTCCGGGACAGCGGCAATCAGCCCCAGCATTTT; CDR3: CASSFRDSGNQPQHF
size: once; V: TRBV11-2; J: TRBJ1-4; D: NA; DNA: TGTGCCAGCAGCTTATCAGCTAATGAAAAACTGTTTTTT; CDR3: CASSLSANEKLFF
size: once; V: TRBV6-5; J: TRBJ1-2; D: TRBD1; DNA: TGTGCCAGCAGTTACCAGACAGGGCCCTATGGCTACACCTTC; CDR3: CASSYQTGPYGYTF
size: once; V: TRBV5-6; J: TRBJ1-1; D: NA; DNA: TGTGCCAGCAGCACGTCGGGTGGAACTGAAGCTTTCTTT; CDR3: CASSTSGGTEAFF
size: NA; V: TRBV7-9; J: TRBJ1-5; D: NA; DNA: TGTGCCAGCAGCTTAGGGGATAATAGCAATCAGCCCCAGCATTTT; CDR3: CASSLGDNSNQPQHF
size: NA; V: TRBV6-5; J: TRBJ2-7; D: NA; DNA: TGTGCCAGCAGTTACTCAGGGGGGCCCTACGAGCAGTACTTC; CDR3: CASSYSGGPYEQYF
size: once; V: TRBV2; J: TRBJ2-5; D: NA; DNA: TGTGCCAGCAGTTTCAGAGAGACCCAGTACTTC; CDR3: CASSFRETQYF
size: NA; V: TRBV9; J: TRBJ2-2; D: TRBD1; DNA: TGTGCCAGCAGCGTATTGACAGGGGGGACCGGGGAGCTGTTTTTT; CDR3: CASSVLTGGTGELFF
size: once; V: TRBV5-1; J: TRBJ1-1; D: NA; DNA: TGCGCCAGCAGCCCCCGGACGGATGGGGCTGAAGCTTTCTTT; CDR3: CASSPRTDGAEAFF
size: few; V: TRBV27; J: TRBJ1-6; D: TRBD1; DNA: TGTGCCAGCAGTTCAAAGACAGGGTATTCACCCCTCCACTTT; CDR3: CASSSKTGYSPLHF
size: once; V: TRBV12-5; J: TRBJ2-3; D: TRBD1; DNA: TGTGCTAGTGGTTTGGCCCCGGGTCACAGGGGGCCCTGGGGTACGCAGTATTTT; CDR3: CASGLAPGHRGPWGTQYF
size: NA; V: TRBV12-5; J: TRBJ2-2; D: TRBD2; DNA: TGTGCTAGTGGTTTGGTACTGCGAGGGCTAGCGGGGATTAACACCGGGGAGCTGTTTTTT; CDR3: CASGLVLRGLAGINTGELFF
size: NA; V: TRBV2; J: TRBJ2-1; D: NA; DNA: TGTGCCAGCACCGGAGAAGCTTACAATGAGCAGTTCTTC; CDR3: CASTGEAYNEQFF
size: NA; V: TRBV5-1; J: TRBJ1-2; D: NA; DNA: TGCGCCAGCAGCCCGCAGGGCGGGAGTGGCTACACCTTC; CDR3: CASSPQGGSGYTF
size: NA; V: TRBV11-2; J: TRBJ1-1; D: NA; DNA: TGTGCCAGCAGCTCCCTTCGGTGGGCGGCGAACACTGAAGCTTTCTTT; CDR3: CASSSLRWAANTEAFF
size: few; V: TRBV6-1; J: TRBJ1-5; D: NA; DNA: TGTGCCAGCAGCGGGGACACCGTAGACCATCAGCCCCAGCATTTT; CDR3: CASSGDTVDHQPQHF
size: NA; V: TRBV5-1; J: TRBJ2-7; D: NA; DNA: TGCGCCAGCAGCCCCGGACAGAACTCCTACGAGCAGTACTTC; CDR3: CASSPGQNSYEQYF
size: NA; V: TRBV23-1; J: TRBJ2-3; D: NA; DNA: TGCGCCAGCAGTCCGACACCTCCCTACAGTGCCAAGTCGAGCACAGATACGCAGTATTTT; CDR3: CASSPTPPYSAKSSTDTQYF
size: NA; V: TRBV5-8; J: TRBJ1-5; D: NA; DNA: TGTGCCAGCAGCTTGGATTCTGACAGAACCCTTAGCAATCAGCCCCAGCATTTT; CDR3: CASSLDSDRTLSNQPQHF
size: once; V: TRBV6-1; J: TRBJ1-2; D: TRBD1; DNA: TGTGCCAGCAGTTTCACAGGGGACTATGGCTACACCTTC; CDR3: CASSFTGDYGYTF
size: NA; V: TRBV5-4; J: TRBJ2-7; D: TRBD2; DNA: TGTGCCAGCAGCTTGGTGGGCGGGGGGGCCGTCTACGAGCAGTACTTC; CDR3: CASSLVGGGAVYEQYF
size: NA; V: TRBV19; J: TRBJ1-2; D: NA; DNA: TGTGCCAGTAGGGTCGCGTGGGGCGGATTCAACTATGGCTACACCTTC; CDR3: CASRVAWGGFNYGYTF
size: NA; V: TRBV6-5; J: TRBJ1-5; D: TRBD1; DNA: TGTGCCAGCAGGACCGGGACAGGGGGCAATCAGCCCCAGCATTTT; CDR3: CASRTGTGGNQPQHF
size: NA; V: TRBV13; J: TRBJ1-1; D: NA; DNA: TGTGCCAGCAGCGGCGTTGAATTGTTGGCTTTCTTT; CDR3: CASSGVELLAFF
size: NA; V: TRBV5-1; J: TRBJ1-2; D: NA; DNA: TGCGCCAGCAGCTCCGATGGACAGAAGAACTATGGCTACACCTTC; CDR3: CASSSDGQKNYGYTF